The source of this T cell receptor beta chain is a study of early T cells in non-severe SARS-CoV-2 infection. The CDR3 length is 14 residues. V was cut by 3 bases and J by 5 bases, with 14 bases left in between. From germline, CDR1 is SQVTM and CDR2 ANQGSEA. One entry per CDR3 protein, called by TCRdb with MiXCR from the 5' RACE reads. The profile shows about 98,000 distinct CDR3 sequences, around 10% of them singletons. The sample holds a few counts of this clonotype. The rearrangement uses TRBV29-1 and TRBJ2-1, with D possibly being TRBD1 (7 bases). This sequence originates from an adult who was a healthcare worker with PCR-confirmed SARS-CoV-2 infection or an uninfected control (not recorded which). What was sequenced was whole blood. CDR3 protein: CSVDSDREDNEQFF. The CDR3 region has the DNA TGCAGCGTTGATAGTGACAGGGAGGACAATGAGCAGTTCTTC.